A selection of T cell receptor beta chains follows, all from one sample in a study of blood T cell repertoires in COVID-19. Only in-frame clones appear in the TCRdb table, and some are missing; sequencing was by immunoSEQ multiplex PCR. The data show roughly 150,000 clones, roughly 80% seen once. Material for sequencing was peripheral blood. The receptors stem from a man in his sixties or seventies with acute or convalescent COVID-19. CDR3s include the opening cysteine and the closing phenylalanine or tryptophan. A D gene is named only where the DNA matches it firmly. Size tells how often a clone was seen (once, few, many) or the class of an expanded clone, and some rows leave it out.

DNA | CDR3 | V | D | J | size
TGCAGCGTTGTTGAAGGGGGCAATCAGCCCCAGCATTTT | CSVVEGGNQPQHF | TRBV29-1 | . | TRBJ1-5 | .
TGTGCCAGCAGTTATGGGGAGACGAATTCACCCCTCCACTTT | CASSYGETNSPLHF | TRBV6-6 | . | TRBJ1-6 | many
TGTGCCAGCAGTTACTTGGCAGGGCCCTACGAGCAGTACTTC | CASSYLAGPYEQYF | TRBV6-5 | . | TRBJ2-7 | .
TGTGCCATCAGAGGAGCGGGGGTGAACACCGGGGAGCTGTTTTTT | CAIRGAGVNTGELFF | TRBV10-3 | TRBD2 | TRBJ2-2 | few
TGTGCCAGCAGCTTAGGGCAGGAAAATTCACCCCTCCACTTT | CASSLGQENSPLHF | TRBV7-7 | . | TRBJ1-6 | once
TGTGCCAGCAGTCCTCTAGCGGGAGGGTACTACGAGCAGTACTTC | CASSPLAGGYYEQYF | TRBV6-5 | TRBD2 | TRBJ2-7 | .
TGTGCCAGCAGCACCCGAGGGCGAGGAGAGGGCACAGATACGCAGTATTTT | CASSTRGRGEGTDTQYF | TRBV5-4 | . | TRBJ2-3 | once
TGTGCCAGCAGTGTGAACAGAGAAGAGACCCAGTACTTC | CASSVNREETQYF | TRBV2 | . | TRBJ2-5 | .
TGTGCCAGCAGCTTAGGACAGGGAATAAACACCATATATTTT | CASSLGQGINTIYF | TRBV6-6 | TRBD1 | TRBJ1-3 | few
TGTGCCAGCAGGACGCAAACTAGCGGCGGTGGCAATGAGCAGTTCTTC | CASRTQTSGGGNEQFF | TRBV28 | TRBD2 | TRBJ2-1 | .
TGTGCCATCAGGGAAGCGGGTCAAGAGACCCAGTACTTC | CAIREAGQETQYF | TRBV10-3 | . | TRBJ2-5 | .
TGCAGCGCCGAGAGCGGGAGCTCCTACGAGCAGTACTTC | CSAESGSSYEQYF | TRBV29-1 | TRBD2 | TRBJ2-7 | .
TGTGCCAGCGGAGACAGGGGCGTTGAAAAACTGTTTTTT | CASGDRGVEKLFF | TRBV2 | TRBD1 | TRBJ1-4 | .
TGCGCCAGCAGCCCCCCTAGCGGGATCACAGATACGCAGTATTTT | CASSPPSGITDTQYF | TRBV5-1 | TRBD2 | TRBJ2-3 | few
TGTGCCAGCAGCTCGTACTCAGGGGGAAGCTCCTACGAGCAGTACTTC | CASSSYSGGSSYEQYF | TRBV11-1 | TRBD1 | TRBJ2-7 | .
TGTGCCAGTAGTATAGGACGACAAACCTACGAGCAGTACTTC | CASSIGRQTYEQYF | TRBV19 | . | TRBJ2-7 | .
TGTGCCAGCAGCGAGGGACAGGGGGCTTCGGAGACCCAGTACTTC | CASSEGQGASETQYF | TRBV27 | TRBD1 | TRBJ2-5 | .
TGTGCCAGCAGCCGGGACAGGGTGCACACTGAAGCTTTCTTT | CASSRDRVHTEAFF | TRBV3-1/TRBV3-2 | TRBD1 | TRBJ1-1 | .
TGTGCCAGCAGCTTCATCGGCGGGAGAGGGGTCAATGAGCAGTTCTTC | CASSFIGGRGVNEQFF | TRBV5-6 | TRBD2 | TRBJ2-1 | .
TGTGCCAGCAGCTCCCGCCACAAAACAGATACGCAGTATTTT | CASSSRHKTDTQYF | TRBV7-2 | . | TRBJ2-3 | .
TGTGCCAGTAGTGGTCTCGGGGGTCCCGACACAGATACGCAGTATTTT | CASSGLGGPDTDTQYF | TRBV19 | . | TRBJ2-3 | .
TGTGCCAGCAGCTTAGATGGGACAACCCTTATATCCTTC | CASSLDGTTLISF | TRBV7-9 | . | TRBJ1-2 | .
TGTGCCAGCAGCATGCCCGGGACAGGGTGCAATGAGCAGTTCTTC | CASSMPGTGCNEQFF | TRBV21-1 | . | TRBJ2-1 | .
TGCGCCAGCAGCTTGGGGAGGACTAATGAAAAACTGTTTTTT | CASSLGRTNEKLFF | TRBV5-1 | . | TRBJ1-4 | .
TGTGCCAGCAGCGAGGGCAGGGGGAGGTCAGATACGCAGTATTTT | CASSEGRGRSDTQYF | TRBV2 | . | TRBJ2-3 | .
TGTGCCAGCAGAGAGACAGGGGGCGATGGCTACACCTTC | CASRETGGDGYTF | TRBV6-6 | TRBD1 | TRBJ1-2 | .
TGTGCCAGCAGCCGGGACAATTTTTATGGCTACACCTTC | CASSRDNFYGYTF | TRBV7-8 | . | TRBJ1-2 | .
TGTGCCAGCAGCTCAGAGGCAGGGGGTGGGTGGAAAAACATTCAGTACTTC | CASSSEAGGGWKNIQYF | TRBV9 | TRBD1 | TRBJ2-4 | .
TGCGCCAGCAGCATACAGGGGGCCCTGGGAACTGGCTACACCTTC | CASSIQGALGTGYTF | TRBV5-1 | TRBD1 | TRBJ1-2 | .
TGTGCCAGCTTAAATCGGGGCAGGGGGCGAAGTCGCTATGGCTACACCTTC | CASLNRGRGRSRYGYTF | TRBV7-8 | TRBD1 | TRBJ1-2 | .
TGTGCCAGCAGTTCCGGGACTGGAAACACCATATATTTT | CASSSGTGNTIYF | TRBV12-3/TRBV12-4 | . | TRBJ1-3 | .
TGTGCCAGCTCCCAGGAAGGCTCTTCACCAGGGCAGTACTTC | CASSQEGSSPGQYF | TRBV18 | . | TRBJ2-7 | .
TGTGCCAGCAGCTTGGGAGCGGGGGGGCTTGATGAGCAGTTCTTC | CASSLGAGGLDEQFF | TRBV5-4 | TRBD2 | TRBJ2-1 | .
TGTGCCAGCAGTCTAACAGGGGCCGAGACCCAGTACTTC | CASSLTGAETQYF | TRBV7-6 | TRBD1 | TRBJ2-5 | .
TGCGCCAGCAGCTTGAGACAGAAAACCGGGGAGCTGTTTTTT | CASSLRQKTGELFF | TRBV5-1 | . | TRBJ2-2 | .
TGTGCCAGCAGTTACCGGGGAGTCGCCCACACCTTC | CASSYRGVAHTF | TRBV6-5 | . | TRBJ1-2 | .
TGTGCCAGCAGAGCCAACCGATCTTTCTACCGGGACAAAGCTAACTATGGCTACACCTTC | CASRANRSFYRDKANYGYTF | TRBV2 | . | TRBJ1-2 | .
TGTGCCAGCACCCCGAGAGGGACAGGGTCTACTAACGAGCAGTACTTC | CASTPRGTGSTNEQYF | TRBV28 | TRBD1 | TRBJ2-7 | .
TGCAGTGCTACTGACAGGCACTATGGCTACACCTTC | CSATDRHYGYTF | TRBV20-1 | . | TRBJ1-2 | .
TGTGCCAGCAGTTTTGGGCGGGAGTCCTACAATGAGCAGTTCTTC | CASSFGRESYNEQFF | TRBV27 | TRBD2 | TRBJ2-1 | .
TGTGCCAGCAGCCAAGATGGGGGGGGACAGGCCCGTACTGGCTACACCTTC | CASSQDGGGQARTGYTF | TRBV4-2 | TRBD1 | TRBJ1-2 | .
TGTGCCTGGAGTGTTACAGGGGGCAGTGGAAACACCATATATTTT | CAWSVTGGSGNTIYF | TRBV30 | TRBD1 | TRBJ1-3 | .
TGTGCCAGCAGCCAAGTAGCTCTCACTAGCGTTGGGGCCAACGTCCTGACTTTC | CASSQVALTSVGANVLTF | TRBV3-1/TRBV3-2 | TRBD2 | TRBJ2-6 | .
TGTGCCAGCAGCGTAGATAGCGGGAGCTCTATTTCGTCCCTTGAGACCCAGTACTTC | CASSVDSGSSISSLETQYF | TRBV9 | TRBD2 | TRBJ2-5 | once
TGTGCCAGTAGTGTCGCAGGGGGCTGGAGCAATCAGCCCCAGCATTTT | CASSVAGGWSNQPQHF | TRBV19 | TRBD1 | TRBJ1-5 | .
TGTGCCAGCAGCCTGGAGGGCCATAATTCACCCCTCCACTTT | CASSLEGHNSPLHF | TRBV4-2 | . | TRBJ1-6 | few
TGTGCCAGCTCACCCTCGGTCGGCGTGGGGCATACCCAGTACTTC | CASSPSVGVGHTQYF | TRBV18 | . | TRBJ2-5 | .
TGTGCCAGCAGGGGGCAGGGGAGCACTAACTATGGCTACACCTTC | CASRGQGSTNYGYTF | TRBV2 | . | TRBJ1-2 | .
TGTGCCAGCAGTTTAGACAGGGACGCCAGCTATGGCTACACCTTC | CASSLDRDASYGYTF | TRBV28 | TRBD1 | TRBJ1-2 | .
TGTGCCAGCTCACCACTGTCTAGCACAGATACGCAGTATTTT | CASSPLSSTDTQYF | TRBV18 | . | TRBJ2-3 | .
TGCGCCAGCAGCCAAGAGGGACTAGCATTACCTAATGAGCAGTTCTTC | CASSQEGLALPNEQFF | TRBV4-3 | TRBD2 | TRBJ2-1 | .
TGTGCCAGCAGTTTAAGGTCTACGCGGAAAGAGACCCAGTACTTC | CASSLRSTRKETQYF | TRBV27 | . | TRBJ2-5 | .
TGTGCCAGTAGATCACGACAGGGCCCCATGAACACTGAAGCTTTCTTT | CASRSRQGPMNTEAFF | TRBV19 | TRBD1 | TRBJ1-1 | once